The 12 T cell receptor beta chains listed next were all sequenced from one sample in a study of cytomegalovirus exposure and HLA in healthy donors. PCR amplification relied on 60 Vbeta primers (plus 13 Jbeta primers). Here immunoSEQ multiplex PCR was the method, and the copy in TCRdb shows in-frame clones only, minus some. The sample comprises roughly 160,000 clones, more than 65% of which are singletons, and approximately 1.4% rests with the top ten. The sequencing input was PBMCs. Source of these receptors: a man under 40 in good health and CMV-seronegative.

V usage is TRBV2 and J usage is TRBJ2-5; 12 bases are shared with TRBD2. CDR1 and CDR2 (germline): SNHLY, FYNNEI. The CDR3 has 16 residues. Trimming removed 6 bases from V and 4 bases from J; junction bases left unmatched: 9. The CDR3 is CASRGLAGGSGETQYF. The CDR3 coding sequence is TGTGCCAGCAGAGGGCTAGCGGGGGGGAGTGGAGAGACCCAGTACTTC.

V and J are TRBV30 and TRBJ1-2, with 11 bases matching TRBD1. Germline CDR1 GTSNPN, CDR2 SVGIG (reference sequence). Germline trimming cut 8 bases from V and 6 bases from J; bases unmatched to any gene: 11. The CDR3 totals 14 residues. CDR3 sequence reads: CAQRRTGGSDGYTF. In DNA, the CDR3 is TGTGCCCAGAGAAGGACAGGGGGCTCGGATGGCTACACCTTC.

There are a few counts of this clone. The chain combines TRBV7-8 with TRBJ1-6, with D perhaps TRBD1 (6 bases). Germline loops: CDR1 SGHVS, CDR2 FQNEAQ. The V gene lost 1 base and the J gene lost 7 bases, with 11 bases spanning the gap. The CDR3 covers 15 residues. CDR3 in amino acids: CASSLETGRNSPLHF. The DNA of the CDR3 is TGTGCCAGCAGCTTAGAAACAGGGCGGAATTCACCCCTCCACTTT.

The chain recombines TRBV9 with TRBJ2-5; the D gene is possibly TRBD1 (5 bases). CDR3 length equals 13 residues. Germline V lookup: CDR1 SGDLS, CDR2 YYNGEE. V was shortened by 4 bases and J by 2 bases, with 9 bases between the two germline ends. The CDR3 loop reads CASSQRQQETQYF. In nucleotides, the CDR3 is TGTGCCAGCAGCCAGCGACAGCAAGAGACCCAGTACTTC.

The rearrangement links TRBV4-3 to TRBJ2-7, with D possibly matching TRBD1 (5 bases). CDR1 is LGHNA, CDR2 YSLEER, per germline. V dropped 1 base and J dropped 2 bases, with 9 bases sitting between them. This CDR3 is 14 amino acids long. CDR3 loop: CASSQVQGAYEQYF. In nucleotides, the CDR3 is TGCGCCAGCAGCCAAGTCCAGGGCGCCTACGAGCAGTACTTC.

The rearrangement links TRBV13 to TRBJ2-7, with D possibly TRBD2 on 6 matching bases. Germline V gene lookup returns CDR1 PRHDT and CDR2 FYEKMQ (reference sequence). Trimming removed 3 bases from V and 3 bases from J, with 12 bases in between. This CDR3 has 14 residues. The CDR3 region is CASSFVQEGYEQYF. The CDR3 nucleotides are TGTGCCAGCAGCTTTGTTCAGGAGGGCTACGAGCAGTACTTC.

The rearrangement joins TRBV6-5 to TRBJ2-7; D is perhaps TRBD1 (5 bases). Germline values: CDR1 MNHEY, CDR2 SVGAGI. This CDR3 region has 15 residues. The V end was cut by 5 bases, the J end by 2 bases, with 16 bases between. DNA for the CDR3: TGTGCCAGCAGTCACAGGCGGAGCTTTACCTACGAGCAGTACTTC. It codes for CASSHRRSFTYEQYF.

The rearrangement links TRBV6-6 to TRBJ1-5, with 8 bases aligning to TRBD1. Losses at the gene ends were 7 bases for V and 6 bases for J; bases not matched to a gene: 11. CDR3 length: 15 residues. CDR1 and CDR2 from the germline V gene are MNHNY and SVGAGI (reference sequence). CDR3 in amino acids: CASIDGQGRAQPQHF. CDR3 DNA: TGTGCCAGCATCGACGGACAGGGTCGAGCTCAGCCCCAGCATTTT.

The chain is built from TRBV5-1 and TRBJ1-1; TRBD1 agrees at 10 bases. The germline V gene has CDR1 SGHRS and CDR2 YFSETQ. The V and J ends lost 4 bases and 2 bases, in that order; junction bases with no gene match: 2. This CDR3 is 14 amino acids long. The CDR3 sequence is CASSPTGGNTEAFF. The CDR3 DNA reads TGCGCCAGCAGCCCGACAGGGGGCAACACTGAAGCTTTCTTT.

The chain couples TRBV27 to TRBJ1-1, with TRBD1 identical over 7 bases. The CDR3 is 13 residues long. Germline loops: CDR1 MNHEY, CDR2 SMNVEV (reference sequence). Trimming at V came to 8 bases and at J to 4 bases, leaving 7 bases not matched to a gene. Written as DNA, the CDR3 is TGTGCCAGCGCATACAGGGGTAGCACTGAAGCTTTCTTT. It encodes CASAYRGSTEAFF.

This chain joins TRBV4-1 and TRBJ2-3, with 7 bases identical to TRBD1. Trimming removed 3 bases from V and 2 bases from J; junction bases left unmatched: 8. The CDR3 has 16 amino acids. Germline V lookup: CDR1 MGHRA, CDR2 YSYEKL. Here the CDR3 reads CASSHGPGQTTDTQYF. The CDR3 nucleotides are TGCGCCAGCAGCCACGGACCGGGACAGACCACAGATACGCAGTATTTT.

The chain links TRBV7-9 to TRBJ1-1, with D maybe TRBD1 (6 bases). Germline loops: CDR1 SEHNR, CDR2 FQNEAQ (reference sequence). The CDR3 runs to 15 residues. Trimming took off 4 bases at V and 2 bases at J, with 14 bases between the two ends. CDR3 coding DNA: TGTGCCAGCAGCTCGCGAGCGACAGGAAACACTGAAGCTTTCTTT. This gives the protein CASSSRATGNTEAFF.